The present entry profiles one T cell receptor beta chain with its context. CDR3 length equals 15 residues. Germline CDR1 SGHRS, CDR2 YFSETQ. Trimming left V 2 bases short and J 0 bases short, with 11 bases between. Authors' analysis steps: The assay estimated nucleated cells by amplifying reference gene primers. Clones were read by immunoSEQ multiplex PCR, and TCRdb kept only the in-frame ones, dropping some. D and trimming come from the DNA, and the V and J calls and clone size come from that table. The table lists about 190,000 clones, 82% of them singletons. This sample is part of a study of blood T cell repertoires in COVID-19. Study-wide background: COVID-19 samples collected from the United States, Italy and Spain covered acute and convalescent phases.

The genes are TRBV5-1 and TRBJ1-1, with D possibly matching TRBD1 (6 bases). Sequenced material: peripheral blood. The receptor was isolated from a woman aged 80 or over with active or convalescent COVID-19. This chain's CDR3 is CASSFTGTLNTEAFF. The CDR3 DNA reads as TGCGCCAGCAGCTTCACCGGGACATTGAACACTGAAGCTTTCTTT.